These 29 T cell receptor beta chains were sequenced from one sample in a study of Ad26.COV2.S vaccination and SARS-CoV-2 variants. Stated treatment: 19 received Ad26.COV2.S at low or high dose, single or two shots; about five received placebo; per-sample allocation not given. Sample collection was performed on day 63 after the first vaccine or placebo injection. Libraries were prepared by immunoSEQ multiplex PCR; TCRdb keeps only in-frame clonotypes and omits some of them. Here the sample spans 380,000 or so clones, roughly 90% being singletons. This material consisted of peripheral blood, taken in a trial of Ad26.COV2.S vaccine versus placebo. The receptors shown here come from a person between 18 and 59 years old who received the Ad26.COV2.S COVID-19 vaccine or a placebo.

The chain links TRBV29-1 to TRBJ2-2; perhaps TRBD1 as D (5 bases). This CDR3 has 12 residues. CDR1 is SQVTM, CDR2 ANQGSEA, per germline. The V gene lost 5 bases and the J gene lost 2 bases, with 6 bases spanning the gap. CDR3 in DNA: TGCAGCGTTACAGGAAACACCGGGGAGCTGTTTTTT. This translates into CSVTGNTGELFF.

CDR3 bases: TGTGCCAGCAGCCCCTACGGGACAGGGGGTACAGAGACCCAGTACTTC. As protein: CASSPYGTGGTETQYF. This chain uses TRBV3-1 (or the pseudogene TRBV3-2) with TRBJ2-5; 11 bases are shared with TRBD1. Germline V lookup: CDR1 LGHDT, CDR2 YNNKEL (reference sequence). The CDR3 runs 16 residues. The junction had 8 bases not matched to a gene; V was cut back by 4 bases and J by 4 bases.

The rearrangement joins TRBV15 to TRBJ2-6, with D unresolved. The germline V and J ends were trimmed by 1 base and 0 bases, with 7 bases remaining between them. The length of the CDR3 is 16 residues. Per the germline V gene, CDR1 is LNHNV and CDR2 is YYDKDF (reference sequence). The CDR3 is CATSRGGPSGANVLTF. The CDR3 coding sequence is TGTGCCACCAGCAGAGGGGGTCCCTCTGGGGCCAACGTCCTGACTTTC.

The rearrangement joins TRBV14 to TRBJ1-3; 8 nucleotides match TRBD1. The CDR3 spans 15 residues. The trim removed 4 bases at V and 4 bases at J, leaving 6 bases unmatched. Germline CDR1 reads SGHDN; CDR2 reads FVKESK. CDR3 residues: CASSRARGPGNTIYF. For the CDR3, the DNA is TGTGCCAGCAGCCGAGCCAGGGGGCCCGGAAACACCATATATTTT.

V is TRBV19 and J is TRBJ2-7; the D call may be TRBD1 or TRBD2 (5 bases each). The CDR3 runs to 11 residues. Germline CDR1 reads LNHDA; CDR2 reads SQIVND (reference sequence). Trimming removed 7 bases from V and 2 bases from J, with 6 bases in between. CDR3 nucleotides: TGTGCCAGTAAGGGACCCTACGAGCAGTACTTC. This encodes CASKGPYEQYF.

With respect to this clone: Distinct nucleotide sequences in the sample also encode this CDR3. This chain joins TRBV28 and TRBJ1-2, with D perhaps matching TRBD1 (6 bases). V lost 2 bases and J lost 4, with 8 bases in between. Germline V CDR1 and CDR2: MDHEN, SYDVKM. This CDR3 region has 13 residues. In DNA, the CDR3 is TGTGCCAGCAGTTTACAGGGGCCCTATGGCTACACCTTC. Translation: CASSLQGPYGYTF.

This rearrangement joins TRBV6-4 to TRBJ2-7; 7 bases are a match to TRBD1. Germline CDR1 reads MRHNA; CDR2 reads SNTAGT. This CDR3 is 15 amino acids long. With V trimmed by 4 bases and J by 7 bases, 13 bases remained unmatched. CDR3 residues: CASSGAQGPLREQYF. CDR3 DNA sequence: TGTGCCAGCAGTGGGGCACAGGGGCCCCTTCGAGAGCAGTACTTC.

The V gene is TRBV7-8, the J gene TRBJ1-5, with D unclear. V lost 4 bases, J lost 6 bases, and 13 bases lay in between. CDR3 length: 14 residues. Germline-derived CDR1 and CDR2 are SGHVS and FQNEAQ. This CDR3 reads CASSSSPMGQPQHF. CDR3 sequence (DNA): TGTGCCAGCAGCTCAAGCCCAATGGGTCAGCCCCAGCATTTT. The full variable domain, in which reference TRBV7-8 and TRBJ1-5 provide the parts outside the CDR3, is GAGVSQSPRYKVAKRGQDVALRCDPISGHVSLFWYQQALGQGPEFLTYFQNEAQLDKSGLPSDRFFAERPEGSVSTLKIQRTQQEDSAVYLCASSSSPMGQPQHFGDGTRLSIL.

The V call is TRBV4-3, the J call TRBJ2-2; D not certain. V dropped 0 bases and J dropped 2 bases, with 7 bases sitting between them. This CDR3 contains 15 residues. Germline V gene lookup returns CDR1 LGHNA and CDR2 YSLEER. This CDR3 reads CASSQDYPNTGELFF. The CDR3 region has the DNA TGCGCCAGCAGCCAAGATTACCCAAACACCGGGGAGCTGTTTTTT.

The chain combines TRBV20-1 with TRBJ2-3; D call uncertain. The CDR3 length is 15 residues. Trimming took 3 bases from V and 4 from J, leaving 17 bases between them. Looked up from germline, CDR1 is DFQATT and CDR2 is SNEGSKA (reference sequence). The CDR3 bases are TGCAGTGCTAGTAAAGGCTTACTGCGCGCAGATACGCAGTATTTT. Protein: CSASKGLLRADTQYF.

The CDR3 loop reads CASRQSGEVEAFF. Here the CDR3 DNA reads TGCGCCAGCAGGCAATCAGGGGAGGTTGAAGCTTTCTTT. The chain has TRBV10-2 and TRBJ1-1; D is possibly TRBD1 (6 bases). The germline V gene has CDR1 WSHSY and CDR2 SAAADI. The CDR3 contains 13 residues. Trimming took off 6 bases at V and 7 bases at J, with 15 bases between the two ends.

This chain joins TRBV7-8 and TRBJ2-7; 12 bases match TRBD1. CDR1 and CDR2 from the germline V gene are SGHVS and FQNEAQ. The CDR3 extends over 16 amino acids. The V and J ends lost 5 bases and 7 bases, in that order; junction bases with no gene match: 12. CDR3 amino acids: CASSRNRDRGRGEQYF. Written as DNA, the CDR3 is TGTGCCAGCAGCCGTAACCGGGACAGGGGGCGCGGGGAGCAGTACTTC.

On this clone itself: Other nucleotide sequences in the sample specify the same CDR3. The chain joins TRBV18 to TRBJ2-1; 8 nucleotides agree with TRBD2. V was pared by 3 bases and J by 2 bases, with 6 bases of the junction left unmatched. There are 16 residues in the CDR3. Germline V gives CDR1 KGHSH, CDR2 LQKENI. The CDR3 DNA is TGTGCCAGCTCACCGAGAAGCGGGAGTACCTACAATGAGCAGTTCTTC. Protein: CASSPRSGSTYNEQFF.

The chain recombines TRBV6-1 with TRBJ1-1; D is unresolved. Trimming removed 1 base at V and 0 bases at J, with 15 bases between. CDR3 length equals 17 residues. Per the germline V gene, CDR1 is MNHNS and CDR2 is SASEGT. This CDR3 reads CASSEVPRSRMNTEAFF. CDR3 DNA: TGTGCCAGCAGTGAAGTCCCCAGGTCCCGTATGAACACTGAAGCTTTCTTT.

Here the CDR3 DNA reads TGTGCCAGCAGTTTGTCCGGGACAGGGGATGAAAAACTGTTTTTT. Translated: CASSLSGTGDEKLFF. The chain couples TRBV28 to TRBJ1-4; 10 nucleotides line up with TRBD1. After removal of 3 bases from V and 6 bases from J, the junction contained 4 bases not matched to a gene. The CDR3 is 15 amino acids. CDR1 and CDR2 from the germline V gene are MDHEN and SYDVKM.

The rearrangement uses TRBV18 and TRBJ2-3; TRBD2 is a possible D gene (7 bases). There are 18 residues in the CDR3. In germline, CDR1 is KGHSH, CDR2 LQKENI. Trimming pared 4 bases from V and 6 bases from J, leaving 26 bases between. The CDR3 region is CASSLLTPTGGSADTQYF. Written as DNA, the CDR3 is TGTGCCAGCTCACTACTTACTCCGACGGGGGGCTCGGCTGATACGCAGTATTTT. The full variable domain, its missing parts supplied by reference TRBV18 and TRBJ2-3, is NAGVMQNPRHLVRRRGQEARLRCSPMKGHSHVYWYRQLPEEGLKFMVYLQKENIIDESGMPKERFSAEFPKEGPSILRIQQVVRGDSAAYFCASSLLTPTGGSADTQYFGPGTRLTVL.

This chain connects TRBV5-1 to TRBJ2-1; maybe TRBD2 (5 bases). The CDR3 is 13 amino acids. V dropped 4 bases and J dropped 9 bases, with 14 bases sitting between them. Germline V gene data show CDR1 as SGHRS and CDR2 as YFSETQ. CDR3 sequence (DNA): TGCGCCAGCAGCGCGGAGCGGTTACGTGAGCAGTTCTTC. It is translated as CASSAERLREQFF.

This clone showed up just once. The genes are TRBV7-2 and TRBJ2-2, with 7 bases fitting TRBD2. Trimming cost V 5 bases and J 4 bases; bases outside gene matches: 10. CDR1 is SGHTA and CDR2 is FQGNSA in the germline V gene. This CDR3 is built from 16 residues. In DNA, the CDR3 is TGTGCCAGCAGCCCAGGACTAGTTCTGGGCACCGGGGAGCTGTTTTTT. Residues: CASSPGLVLGTGELFF.

The chain couples TRBV2 to TRBJ1-5; a weak D match, TRBD1 (6 bases). V dropped 3 bases and J dropped 3 bases, with 12 bases sitting between them. The CDR3 extends over 15 amino acids. The germline V gene has CDR1 SNHLY and CDR2 FYNNEI. The CDR3 DNA sequence: TGTGCCAGCAGTGAGGAGGGGGAAGTCAATCAGCCCCAGCATTTT. Protein product: CASSEEGEVNQPQHF.

This chain connects TRBV11-2 to TRBJ2-5; D might be TRBD2 (6 bases). CDR3 size: 15 residues. The germline V gene encodes CDR1 SGHAT and CDR2 FQNNGV. Trimming took 3 bases from V and 2 from J, leaving 13 bases between them. Here the CDR3 reads CASSFGLPKQETQYF. For the CDR3, the DNA is TGTGCCAGCAGCTTTGGACTACCGAAACAAGAGACCCAGTACTTC.

V and J are TRBV12-5 and TRBJ2-1, with D possibly TRBD1 on 6 matching bases. Germline CDR1 LGHNT, CDR2 FRNRAP. Deletions cut 6 bases from V and 8 bases from J, with 11 bases between. The CDR3 length is 12 residues. The CDR3 is CASGKQGYEQFF. As DNA, the CDR3 is TGTGCTAGTGGAAAACAGGGTTATGAGCAGTTCTTC.

This clone was observed a few times. V gene TRBV9 combines with J gene TRBJ2-3; 8 bases fit TRBD1. This CDR3 comprises 16 residues. With V trimmed by 4 bases and J by 0 bases, 7 bases remained unmatched. The germline V gene encodes CDR1 SGDLS and CDR2 YYNGEE. The CDR3 here is CASSLHGDRSTDTQYF. Written as DNA, the CDR3 is TGTGCCAGCAGCCTGCACGGGGACAGGAGCACAGATACGCAGTATTTT.

V is TRBV6-2 or TRBV6-3 and J is TRBJ1-1; 10 bases line up with TRBD1. This CDR3 is built from 15 residues. J lost 6 bases, V lost 5 bases, and 9 bases had no gene match. CDR1 is MNHEY, CDR2 SVGEGT, per germline. CDR3 region: CASSTPGTGVPEAFF. The CDR3 DNA reads as TGTGCCAGCAGTACCCCCGGGACAGGGGTCCCTGAAGCTTTCTTT.

In DNA, the CDR3 is TGTGCCAGCAGTTTTGACAGGGGGTATCAGCCCCAGCATTTT. It codes for CASSFDRGYQPQHF. This chain links TRBV28 with TRBJ1-5, with 9 bases lining up with TRBD1. CDR3 length: 14 amino acids. V dropped 3 bases and J dropped 5; count of bases not matched to a gene: 2. The germline V gene has CDR1 MDHEN and CDR2 SYDVKM.

The rearrangement uses TRBV19 and TRBJ2-7; D possibly corresponds to TRBD2 (7 bases). Trimming removed 6 bases from V and 2 bases from J, with 8 bases in between. The germline V gene encodes CDR1 LNHDA and CDR2 SQIVND (reference sequence). This CDR3 comprises 12 residues. CDR3 DNA: TGTGCCAGTAGGGGGGGGCCCTACGAGCAGTACTTC. Translation: CASRGGPYEQYF.

The V call is TRBV6-5, the J call TRBJ2-7; D tentatively fits TRBD1 or TRBD2 (6 bases each). The V end was cut by 6 bases, the J end by 6 bases, with 18 bases between. Germline assignment: CDR1 MNHEY and CDR2 SVGAGI. This CDR3 region has 14 residues. The CDR3 coding sequence is TGTGCCAGCAGGAGAAGGGGGGACCTAGTCGAGCAGTACTTC. It is translated as CASRRRGDLVEQYF.

The J gene is TRBJ1-6, the V gene TRBV14; no definite D call. Trimming removed 0 bases from V and 7 bases from J, with 7 bases in between. The germline V gene encodes CDR1 SGHDN and CDR2 FVKESK. CDR3 length: 14 residues. The CDR3 DNA is TGTGCCAGCAGCCAAGAATTGGCGAATTCACCCCTCCACTTT. Translation gives CASSQELANSPLHF.

The chain has TRBV10-1 and TRBJ1-3, with D possibly matching TRBD1 (5 bases). Germline V CDR1 and CDR2: WNHNN, SYGVQD (reference sequence). The CDR3 is 18 amino acids. V lost 3 bases and J lost 1, with 19 bases in between. The CDR3 nucleotides are TGCGCCAGCAGTGATTTCCTGGGACCTGAGGCGTCTGGAAACACCATATATTTT. Translating gives CASSDFLGPEASGNTIYF.

This clone was picked up one time. The chain joins TRBV6-5 to TRBJ2-7; D assignment may be TRBD1 or TRBD2 (5 bases each). The germline V gene has CDR1 MNHEY and CDR2 SVGAGI. Between the trimmed V and J ends, which lost 7 bases and 6 bases, there was a span of 16 bases. This CDR3 comprises 13 residues. The CDR3 loop is CASNLTPGREQYF. The CDR3 DNA reads TGTGCCAGCAATCTTACTCCGGGGCGCGAGCAGTACTTC.